A selection of T cell receptor beta chains follows, all from one sample in a study of OX40 agonist ivuxolimab in advanced cancers. Sequencing was performed with immunoSEQ multiplex PCR; in TCRdb, only in-frame clones are kept and a portion is missing. The table records about 59,000 clones, approximately 90% of them present only once. The sample here was CD4+ or CD8+ T cells sorted from blood, taken in a trial of the OX40 agonist ivuxolimab. These receptor sequences come from an adult with an advanced solid tumor such as melanoma, head and neck, liver or kidney cancer. CDR3s include the opening cysteine and the closing phenylalanine or tryptophan. The D gene is left open where the match is weak. Clone sizes are given selectively: once, few, many, or a class where the clone is expanded.

V: TRBV27; D: TRBD1; J: TRBJ2-2; size: .; CDR3: CASTTLGGGGGELFF; DNA: TGTGCCAGCACCACTTTAGGGGGCGGTGGCGGGGAGCTGTTTTTT
V: TRBV18; D: TRBD2; J: TRBJ2-7; size: .; CDR3: CASSQEVAGGLLDEQYF; DNA: TGTGCCAGCTCACAAGAAGTCGCGGGAGGGCTTTTGGACGAGCAGTACTTC
V: TRBV4-2; D: .; J: TRBJ2-7; size: .; CDR3: CASSQEGDSFYEQYF; DNA: TGTGCCAGCAGCCAAGAAGGTGACAGTTTCTACGAGCAGTACTTC
V: TRBV7-7; D: .; J: TRBJ2-7; size: .; CDR3: CASSFNQGGEQYF; DNA: TGTGCCAGCAGCTTCAACCAGGGAGGAGAGCAGTACTTC
V: TRBV9; D: .; J: TRBJ2-6; size: .; CDR3: CASRGSSGANVLTF; DNA: TGTGCCAGTCGGGGGAGCTCTGGGGCCAACGTCCTGACTTTC
V: TRBV9; D: .; J: TRBJ2-6; size: once; CDR3: CASSVAGSFSGANVLTF; DNA: TGTGCCAGCAGCGTAGCTGGCAGCTTCTCTGGGGCCAACGTCCTGACTTTC
V: TRBV5-4; D: .; J: TRBJ2-5; size: .; CDR3: CASSFPPRETQYF; DNA: TGTGCCAGCAGCTTCCCCCCACGGGAGACCCAGTACTTC
V: TRBV7-9; D: .; J: TRBJ2-7; size: .; CDR3: CASSLVEITYEQYF; DNA: TGTGCCAGCAGCTTAGTTGAGATTACCTACGAGCAGTACTTC
V: TRBV7-9; D: TRBD2; J: TRBJ2-7; size: .; CDR3: CASSGPGASGSGEQYF; DNA: TGTGCCAGCAGCGGCCCTGGGGCTAGCGGGAGTGGGGAGCAGTACTTC
V: TRBV28; D: .; J: TRBJ2-7; size: .; CDR3: CASSFLLDPSYEQYF; DNA: TGTGCCAGCAGTTTTCTCCTCGACCCCTCCTACGAGCAGTACTTC
V: TRBV14; D: .; J: TRBJ2-1; size: .; CDR3: CASSQDSGGADNEQFF; DNA: TGTGCCAGCAGCCAAGATTCTGGGGGAGCGGACAATGAGCAGTTCTTC
V: TRBV5-8; D: TRBD1; J: TRBJ1-4; size: once; CDR3: CASSSRGQGEKLFF; DNA: TGTGCCAGCAGTTCCCGGGGACAGGGGGAAAAACTGTTTTTT
V: TRBV6-6; D: .; J: TRBJ2-2; size: once; CDR3: CASSYIGRSTGELFF; DNA: TGTGCCAGCAGTTACATAGGCAGATCCACCGGGGAGCTGTTTTTT
V: TRBV9; D: .; J: TRBJ2-5; size: .; CDR3: CASSAYSAAETQYF; DNA: TGTGCCAGCAGCGCATACTCGGCGGCGGAGACCCAGTACTTC
V: TRBV7-2; D: .; J: TRBJ2-3; size: once; CDR3: CASSLADFSTDTQYF; DNA: TGTGCCAGCAGCTTAGCGGACTTTAGCACAGATACGCAGTATTTT
V: TRBV27; D: .; J: TRBJ2-7; size: .; CDR3: CASSLNPLYEQYF; DNA: TGTGCCAGCAGTTTAAATCCCCTCTACGAGCAGTACTTC
V: TRBV4-1; D: .; J: TRBJ2-7; size: .; CDR3: CASSQDQMGTTYEQYF; DNA: TGCGCCAGCAGCCAAGATCAAATGGGCACGACCTACGAGCAGTACTTC
V: TRBV7-3; D: TRBD2; J: TRBJ2-3; size: .; CDR3: CASSSSGLDPTDTQYF; DNA: TGTGCCAGCAGCTCCAGCGGACTAGATCCCACAGATACGCAGTATTTT
V: TRBV27; D: TRBD1; J: TRBJ1-2; size: .; CDR3: CASRPGQENYGYTF; DNA: TGTGCCAGCAGACCGGGACAGGAAAACTATGGCTACACCTTC
V: TRBV15; D: TRBD2; J: TRBJ2-2; size: .; CDR3: CATSSDSGRGAGELFF; DNA: TGTGCCACCAGCAGCGACAGCGGGAGGGGCGCCGGGGAGCTGTTTTTT
V: TRBV23-1; D: TRBD2; J: TRBJ2-5; size: .; CDR3: CASSQLAESKETQYF; DNA: TGCGCCAGCAGTCAACTAGCGGAATCCAAAGAGACCCAGTACTTC
V: TRBV28; D: .; J: TRBJ2-1; size: .; CDR3: CASSFGASSYNEQFF; DNA: TGTGCCAGCAGTTTTGGAGCAAGCTCCTACAATGAGCAGTTCTTC
V: TRBV27; D: TRBD1; J: TRBJ1-1; size: .; CDR3: CASSLSRTGSTEAFF; DNA: TGTGCCAGCAGTTTATCGAGGACAGGGAGCACTGAAGCTTTCTTT
V: TRBV5-1; D: .; J: TRBJ2-1; size: once; CDR3: CASSWLAETYNEQFF; DNA: TGCGCCAGCAGCTGGTTAGCTGAGACCTACAATGAGCAGTTCTTC
V: TRBV27; D: .; J: TRBJ1-1; size: .; CDR3: CAPPGTEAFF; DNA: TGTGCCCCCCCGGGCACTGAAGCTTTCTTT
V: TRBV27; D: .; J: TRBJ2-3; size: .; CDR3: CASSPRGVAGPGDTQYF; DNA: TGTGCCAGCAGTCCCCGCGGAGTTGCGGGCCCCGGGGATACGCAGTATTTT
V: TRBV6-5; D: TRBD1; J: TRBJ1-2; size: .; CDR3: CASSYWGTKGGFGYTF; DNA: TGTGCCAGCAGTTACTGGGGAACGAAAGGGGGCTTTGGCTACACCTTC
V: TRBV28; D: .; J: TRBJ2-7; size: .; CDR3: CASSLGGVLEQYF; DNA: TGTGCCAGCAGTTTGGGTGGGGTCCTCGAGCAGTACTTC
V: TRBV27; D: .; J: TRBJ2-7; size: .; CDR3: CASSLLEGLGASKQYF; DNA: TGTGCCAGCAGTTTACTCGAGGGTTTAGGAGCGTCCAAGCAGTACTTC
V: TRBV7-2; D: TRBD2; J: TRBJ2-1; size: .; CDR3: CASSLGTSGYNEQFF; DNA: TGTGCCAGCAGCCTAGGGACTAGCGGTTACAATGAGCAGTTCTTC
V: TRBV4-1; D: .; J: TRBJ1-5; size: .; CDR3: CASSQDRGEFQPQHF; DNA: TGCGCCAGCAGCCAAGATCGGGGGGAGTTCCAGCCCCAGCATTTT
V: TRBV4-3; D: .; J: TRBJ1-4; size: .; CDR3: CASSQGRERVEKLFF; DNA: TGCGCCAGCAGCCAAGGGCGGGAACGGGTCGAAAAACTGTTTTTT
V: TRBV13; D: .; J: TRBJ2-3; size: .; CDR3: CASSSQGLGTDTQYF; DNA: TGTGCCAGCAGCTCCCAGGGATTGGGCACAGATACGCAGTATTTT
V: TRBV6-1; D: .; J: TRBJ1-4; size: .; CDR3: CASRMGLELFF; DNA: TGTGCCAGCCGTATGGGCCTCGAACTGTTTTTT
V: TRBV5-1; D: TRBD1; J: TRBJ2-1; size: .; CDR3: CASSFGQGHNEQFF; DNA: TGCGCCAGCAGCTTCGGACAGGGCCACAATGAGCAGTTCTTC
V: TRBV7-2; D: .; J: TRBJ1-2; size: .; CDR3: CASSVFGGPNYGYTF; DNA: TGTGCCAGCAGCGTATTCGGGGGTCCCAACTATGGCTACACCTTC
V: TRBV4-1; D: TRBD2; J: TRBJ2-1; size: .; CDR3: CASSPLAGQTYNEQFF; DNA: TGCGCCAGCAGCCCCTTAGCGGGACAAACCTACAATGAGCAGTTCTTC
V: TRBV19; D: .; J: TRBJ2-1; size: .; CDR3: CASSDSYDEQFF; DNA: TGTGCCAGTAGCGATAGCTATGATGAGCAGTTCTTC
V: TRBV18; D: TRBD1; J: TRBJ2-6; size: once; CDR3: CASSPTNDRVGANVLTF; DNA: TGTGCCAGCTCACCAACCAACGACAGGGTTGGGGCCAACGTCCTGACTTTC
V: TRBV7-9; D: .; J: TRBJ1-1; size: .; CDR3: CASSLLDRTEAFF; DNA: TGTGCCAGCAGCTTATTGGACAGAACTGAAGCTTTCTTT